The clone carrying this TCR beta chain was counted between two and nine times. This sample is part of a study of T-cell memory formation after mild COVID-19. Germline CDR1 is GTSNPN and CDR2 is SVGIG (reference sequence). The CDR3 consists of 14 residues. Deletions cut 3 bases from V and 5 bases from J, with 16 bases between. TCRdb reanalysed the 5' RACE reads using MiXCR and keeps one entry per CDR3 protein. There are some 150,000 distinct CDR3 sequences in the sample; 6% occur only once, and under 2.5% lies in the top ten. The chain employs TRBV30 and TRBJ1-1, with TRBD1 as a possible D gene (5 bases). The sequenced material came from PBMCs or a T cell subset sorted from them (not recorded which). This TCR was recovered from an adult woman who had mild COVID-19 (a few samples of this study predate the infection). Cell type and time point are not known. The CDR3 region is CAWSRRDGGTEAFF. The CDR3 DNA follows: TGTGCCTGGAGCCGACGGGACGGAGGGACTGAAGCTTTCTTT.